This T cell receptor (beta chain) is drawn from a study of post-analysis software for immune sequencing data. About the research overall: There were relapsing-remitting, secondary progressive and progressive-relapsing multiple sclerosis among the disease courses included.

Study-wide findings and caveats: Five TRBV segments, including TRBV5-6, TRBV5-1 and TRBV20-1, were more frequent in patients than controls. Controls showed significantly higher normalized Chao1 diversity than did multiple sclerosis patients. Strong co-clustering by F measure linked samples that shared a preparation batch.

On this clonotype: Its antigen is not known.

Prepared libraries of TCR beta cDNA carried unique molecular identifiers. T cells numbering roughly 0.95 to 10 million yielded roughly 0.5 million cDNA molecules. TCRdb ran MiXCR on the PCR reads and lists one entry per CDR3 protein. The sample lists about 540,000 distinct CDR3 sequences; around a third were seen once. V lost 5 bases to trimming and J lost 7 bases; unmatched junction nucleotides: 8. Looked up from germline, CDR1 is LNHDA and CDR2 is SQIVND (reference sequence). CDR3 length equals 14 residues. The chain joins TRBV19 to TRBJ2-5; TRBD1 aligns across 9 bases. The specimen sequenced was blood. The origin of this receptor is a girl between 2 and 17 years old with multiple sclerosis. The CDR3 spells CASSLGTGSATQYF. The CDR3 DNA follows: TGTGCCAGTAGTCTGGGGACAGGGTCTGCGACCCAGTACTTC.